Shown below are 12 T cell receptor beta chains from a single sample sequenced in a study of T cells in Graves' hyperthyroidism and ophthalmopathy. TCR beta CDR3 region amplification was performed from RNA transcripts. The HTBI set primed first-round TCR CDR3 RT-PCR. Each CDR3 protein gets one entry after TCRdb re-called the multiplex PCR reads with MiXCR. The repertoire holds roughly 380,000 distinct CDR3 sequences, with approximately 12% as singletons. Input material: blood. The receptors were gathered from a man aged 25-45 years with Graves' hyperthyroidism that later progressed to Graves' ophthalmopathy.

The V call is TRBV10-3, the J call TRBJ1-5; perhaps TRBD1 as D (6 bases). Trimming removed 4 bases at V and 0 bases at J, with 10 bases between. Germline values: CDR1 ENHRY, CDR2 SYGVKD. The CDR3 spans 15 residues. CDR3 sequence: CAISGGQYSNQPQHF. The DNA of the CDR3 is TGTGCCATCAGTGGGGGACAATATAGCAATCAGCCCCAGCATTTT.

This clonotype was observed at least ten times. The chain joins TRBV5-5 to TRBJ1-1; no definite D call. Trimming shortened V by 6 bases and J by 1 base, and 16 bases separated the two germline ends. The CDR3 is made up of 15 amino acids. Germline CDR1 and CDR2: SGHKS and YYEKEE (reference sequence). The CDR3 spells CASKPGRPTNTEAFF. The CDR3 DNA follows: TGTGCCAGCAAACCGGGAAGGCCCACGAACACTGAAGCTTTCTTT.

The chain combines TRBV25-1 with TRBJ2-3; 12 nucleotides line up with TRBD2. V shed 5 bases, J shed 1 base, and the junction held 10 bases outside the gene matches. Germline V gene sequence: CDR1 MGHDK, CDR2 SYGVNS. This CDR3 has 18 residues. CDR3 nucleotide sequence: TGTGCCAGCAGTACCACTAGCGGGGGGAGTCTCGGCACAGATACGCAGTATTTT. It specifies CASSTTSGGSLGTDTQYF.

This clonotype was seen repeatedly, ten times or more. The CDR3 here is CASSRLTTVSFTDTQYF. CDR3 nucleotides: TGTGCCAGCAGCCGACTCACGACAGTTTCCTTCACAGATACGCAGTATTTT. This chain connects TRBV12-3 or TRBV12-4 to TRBJ2-3, with a possible D match to TRBD1 (5 bases). The CDR3 covers 17 residues. V gave up 6 bases and J gave up 2 bases, with 21 bases separating them.

The sample holds many counts of this clonotype. This sequence joins TRBV6-1 and TRBJ2-1; 11 nucleotides match TRBD1. Germline loops: CDR1 MNHNS, CDR2 SASEGT. Trimming at V came to 5 bases and at J to 4 bases, leaving 13 bases not matched to a gene. The CDR3 runs to 18 residues. CDR3 sequence: CASSWAGSGTGGYNEQFF. For the CDR3, the DNA is TGTGCCAGCAGTTGGGCAGGTTCCGGGACAGGGGGTTACAATGAGCAGTTCTTC.

This clonotype was detected a few times. This rearrangement joins TRBV11-2 to TRBJ2-4; TRBD2 aligns across 11 bases. The CDR3 is 17 amino acids. V dropped 4 bases and J dropped 5; count of bases not matched to a gene: 10. CDR1 and CDR2 (germline): SGHAT, FQNNGV. CDR3 amino acids: CASSWNLAGGPQNIQYF. Written as DNA, the CDR3 is TGTGCCAGCAGCTGGAACTTAGCGGGGGGGCCCCAAAACATTCAGTACTTC. Drawing the rest from reference TRBV11-2 and TRBJ2-4, the complete variable domain is EAGVAQSPRYKIIEKRQSVAFWCNPISGHATLYWYQQILGQGPKLLIQFQNNGVVDDSQLPKDRFSAERLKGVDSTLKIQPAKLEDSAVYLCASSWNLAGGPQNIQYFGAGTRLSVL.

This clonotype showed up many times. This chain links TRBV5-1 with TRBJ1-5, with 8 bases aligning to TRBD1. The CDR3 has 14 residues. With V trimmed by 4 bases and J by 5 bases, 5 bases remained unmatched. Per germline, CDR1 SGHRS and CDR2 YFSETQ. The CDR3 here is CASSRTGRDQPQHF. The CDR3 bases are TGCGCCAGCAGCCGGACAGGGCGGGATCAGCCCCAGCATTTT.

This clonotype was detected ten times or more. The chain employs TRBV18 and TRBJ2-2; maybe TRBD1 (5 bases). The CDR3 covers 14 residues. Per germline, CDR1 KGHSH and CDR2 LQKENI. With 2 bases removed from V and 3 bases from J, the gap between germline ends came to 7 bases. In DNA, the CDR3 is TGTGCCAGCTCACCAGGGGCCGACACCGGGGAGCTGTTTTTT. As protein: CASSPGADTGELFF.

This clonotype has just a few counts. The rearrangement joins TRBV24-1 to TRBJ2-7, with D possibly being TRBD1 (5 bases). The CDR3 is 15 residues long. The germline V gene has CDR1 KGHDR and CDR2 SFDVKD. V lost 3 bases, J lost 2 bases, and 13 bases lay in between. CDR3: CATSDPQTDPYEQYF. The CDR3, as DNA: TGTGCCACCAGTGATCCCCAGACAGACCCCTACGAGCAGTACTTC.

This clonotype appeared a few times. This chain joins TRBV10-3 and TRBJ1-2; a weak D match, TRBD1 (6 bases). Trimming cost V 3 bases and J 3 bases, with 17 bases left between them. Germline V lookup: CDR1 ENHRY, CDR2 SYGVKD. The CDR3 has 16 residues. This CDR3 is CAISDSNDRYHYGYTF. CDR3 nucleotide sequence: TGTGCCATCAGTGATTCAAATGACAGGTATCACTATGGCTACACCTTC.

This clonotype was counted a few times. The chain joins TRBV30 to TRBJ2-4; D is unclear. The CDR3 spans 15 residues. V was trimmed by 1 base and J by 0 bases, leaving 10 bases between them. CDR1 and CDR2 from the germline V gene are GTSNPN and SVGIG (reference sequence). The CDR3 here is CAWSAPVLAKNIQYF. CDR3 bases: TGTGCCTGGAGTGCCCCGGTACTAGCCAAAAACATTCAGTACTTC.

This clonotype was counted many times. The V call is TRBV27, the J call TRBJ2-2; D tentatively fits TRBD1 or TRBD2 (6 bases each). The CDR3 covers 16 residues. Germline V gene sequence: CDR1 MNHEY, CDR2 SMNVEV (reference sequence). Trimming removed 6 bases from V and 5 bases from J, with 19 bases in between. The chain's CDR3 is CASSLEGELETGELFF. DNA of the CDR3: TGTGCCAGCAGCCTGGAGGGGGAGTTGGAAACCGGGGAGCTGTTTTTT.